These 4 T cell receptor beta chains share one sample of origin, sequenced in a study of shared clonotypes between healthy human individuals. The method was immunoSEQ multiplex PCR; TCRdb's version includes in-frame clones alone and lacks a portion of them. This sample has about 330,000 clones, with around 74% found just once. Sequencing was performed on memory CD4+ T cells sorted from blood. Subset denoted: CD45RA-negative fraction. These TCRs come from a man aged 25-45 years in good health.

The genes are TRBV5-4 and TRBJ2-4; unclear D gene. V was shortened by 1 base and J by 8 bases, with 16 bases between the two germline ends. CDR1 SGHNT and CDR2 YYREEE come from the germline V gene (reference sequence). There are 15 residues in the CDR3. The CDR3: CASSLNTDRRHIQYF. CDR3 DNA: TGTGCCAGCAGCTTGAATACGGACCGTAGACACATTCAGTACTTC.

The chain combines TRBV28 with TRBJ1-2, with 10 bases that match TRBD1. This CDR3 comprises 13 residues. Trimming cost V 5 bases and J 7 bases; bases outside gene matches: 4. Germline CDR1 and CDR2: MDHEN and SYDVKM. CDR3 loop: CASSRRTGGGYTF. In DNA form, the CDR3 reads TGTGCCAGCAGTCGACGGACAGGGGGTGGCTACACCTTC.

This clone has just a few counts. This chain connects TRBV2 to TRBJ2-7; D gene ambiguous. This CDR3 comprises 13 residues. Germline CDR1 and CDR2: SNHLY and FYNNEI. Deletions cut 6 bases from V and 2 bases from J, with 11 bases between. The CDR3 sequence: CASSSVAAYEQYF. In DNA form, the CDR3 reads TGTGCCAGCAGCTCCGTGGCGGCCTACGAGCAGTACTTC.

The chain is built from TRBV18 and TRBJ2-7; D is ambiguous. The germline V gene has CDR1 KGHSH and CDR2 LQKENI. V lost 3 bases to trimming and J lost 4 bases, with 13 bases between them. The CDR3 sequence is 14 residues long. As DNA, the CDR3 is TGTGCCAGCTCACCCGCACGGCCCAGTTACGAGCAGTACTTC. It encodes CASSPARPSYEQYF.